The text below deals with one T cell receptor (beta chain). The antigen is unknown. The data originate from a study of cytomegalovirus exposure and HLA in healthy donors. Points from the study as a whole: TCR beta sequences reportedly predicted the HLA-A and HLA-B alleles of most subjects accurately. The authors later found most CMV-associated TCR beta chains appeared HLA-restricted.

The CDR3 consists of 15 residues. Germline V CDR1 and CDR2: SGHDN, FVKESK. The V gene end was trimmed by 7 bases and the J gene end by 4 bases; junction bases not matched to a gene: 8. The primer mix had 60 Vbeta and 13 Jbeta primers. Produced via immunoSEQ multiplex PCR; TCRdb's table is partial and in-frame only. The sample lists 65,000 to 70,000 clones; around three quarters were seen once. Material for sequencing was PBMCs. This chain uses TRBV14 with TRBJ2-3, with 10 bases matching TRBD2. This sequence originates from a man aged 45-65 years in good health and CMV-seronegative. This CDR3 is CASIRTSGKSDTQYF. In DNA form, the CDR3 reads TGTGCCAGCATCAGAACTAGCGGGAAGTCAGATACGCAGTATTTT. Full variable domain (remainder filled in from reference TRBV14 and TRBJ2-3): EAGVTQFPSHSVIEKGQTVTLRCDPISGHDNLYWYRRVMGKEIKFLLHFVKESKQDESGMPNNRFLAERTGGTYSTLKVQPAELEDSGVYFCASIRTSGKSDTQYFGPGTRLTVL.